A single sample gave rise to the 11 T cell receptor beta chains below, sequenced in a study of a mutant IDH1 vaccine in newly diagnosed glioma. TCRdb keeps only in-frame clones here, not all; method: immunoSEQ multiplex PCR. The sample contains 41,000 or so clones, over 75% of which appear only once. For these TCRs, the target antigens are not known. Time point reported: week 35, safety follow-up. Vaccination used 300 ug of mutant IDH1 20-mer peptide per dose, with topical imiquimod. The input for sequencing was PBMCs, taken from a glioma patient whose treatment included an IDH1 peptide vaccine. All receptors come from a man aged 35-49 years with glioma.

CDR3: CASSLGRLNTEAFF. The DNA of the CDR3 is TGTGCCAGCAGCCTGGGACGGTTGAACACTGAAGCTTTCTTT. The J gene is TRBJ1-1, the V gene TRBV5-6; D might be TRBD1 (5 bases). The CDR3 sequence is 14 residues long. With 4 bases removed from V and 0 bases from J, the gap between germline ends came to 10 bases. In germline, CDR1 is SGHDT, CDR2 YYEEEE.

The V and J genes are TRBV14 and TRBJ2-2; D is possibly TRBD1 (6 bases). The CDR3 sequence is 16 residues long. The V end lost 3 bases, the J end lost 3 bases, and 14 bases lay between the germline ends. Germline CDR1 SGHDN, CDR2 FVKESK. CDR3 in amino acids: CASSQGAYLDTGELFF. CDR3 bases: TGTGCCAGCAGCCAGGGGGCCTACTTGGACACCGGGGAGCTGTTTTTT.

The CDR3 loop is CASSEGAGEGDYGYTF. CDR3 bases: TGCGCCAGCAGTGAGGGGGCCGGTGAAGGGGACTATGGCTACACCTTC. The rearrangement links TRBV10-1 to TRBJ1-2, with D possibly being TRBD1 (5 bases). This CDR3 spans 16 amino acids. Germline V lookup: CDR1 WNHNN, CDR2 SYGVQD (reference sequence). The germline V and J ends were trimmed by 2 bases and 3 bases, with 16 bases remaining between them.

The V gene is TRBV5-4, the J gene TRBJ2-7; the match to TRBD2 covers 8 bases. CDR3 length: 15 residues. Germline V lookup: CDR1 SGHNT, CDR2 YYREEE (reference sequence). V lost 0 bases and J lost 3; bases outside the gene matches: 5. CDR3 sequence (DNA): TGTGCCAGCAGCTTGGGCCCCGGGGGGGGCTACGAGCAGTACTTC. Translated, it gives CASSLGPGGGYEQYF.

The rearrangement uses TRBV5-4 and TRBJ1-4; the D is unclear. Germline assignment: CDR1 SGHNT and CDR2 YYREEE (reference sequence). V was cut by 4 bases and J by 0 bases, with 4 bases left in between. This CDR3 is 13 amino acids long. CDR3 protein: CASSTTTNEKLFF. The CDR3 DNA follows: TGTGCCAGCAGCACAACAACTAATGAAAAACTGTTTTTT. Full variable domain (rest looked up from reference TRBV5-4 and TRBJ1-4): ETGVTQSPTHLIKTRGQQVTLRCSSQSGHNTVSWYQQALGQGPQFIFQYYREEENGRGNFPPRFSGLQFPNYSSELNVNALELDDSALYLCASSTTTNEKLFFGSGTQLSVL.

V is TRBV4-3 and J is TRBJ2-3, with TRBD1 matching over 9 bases. V lost 0 bases, J lost 5 bases, and 3 bases stayed unmatched. Germline loops: CDR1 LGHNA, CDR2 YSLEER. The CDR3 runs to 15 residues. CDR3 in amino acids: CASSQDGTGIDTQYF. The CDR3 nucleotides are TGCGCCAGCAGCCAAGACGGGACAGGGATAGATACGCAGTATTTT.

This clone was seen just once. The chain's CDR3 is CASSQRTRGETQYF. The CDR3 nucleotides read TGTGCCAGCAGCCAACGGACTAGAGGAGAGACCCAGTACTTC. The rearrangement links TRBV4-2 to TRBJ2-5; TRBD2 matches 7 bases. The CDR3 has 14 amino acids. The V gene end was trimmed by 2 bases and the J gene end by 4 bases; junction bases not matched to a gene: 4. Germline V gene data show CDR1 as LGHNA and CDR2 as YNFKEQ.

This rearrangement joins TRBV19 to TRBJ2-2, with D maybe TRBD1 (6 bases). The CDR3 loop spans 15 amino acids. V lost 6 bases, J lost 0 bases, and 11 bases lay in between. Germline assignment: CDR1 LNHDA and CDR2 SQIVND (reference sequence). This CDR3 reads CASSNRAANTGELFF. Written as DNA, the CDR3 is TGTGCCAGTAGCAACAGGGCCGCGAACACCGGGGAGCTGTTTTTT.

A single count supports this clone. CDR3 residues: CATSYAGRSDEQYF. The CDR3 DNA is TGTGCCACCAGCTATGCGGGACGCTCGGACGAGCAGTACTTC. The rearrangement joins TRBV15 to TRBJ2-7; TRBD2 might be the D (6 bases). Trimming pared 5 bases from V and 5 bases from J, leaving 16 bases between. The CDR3 runs to 14 residues. Germline lookup yields CDR1 LNHNV and CDR2 YYDKDF (reference sequence).

The chain combines TRBV4-2 with TRBJ2-1; no definite D call. The CDR3 is made up of 15 amino acids. The V gene lost 0 bases and the J gene lost 5 bases, with 11 bases spanning the gap. Germline values: CDR1 LGHNA, CDR2 YNFKEQ. CDR3 nucleotide sequence: TGTGCCAGCAGCCAAGACGGAACAGAAAACAATGAGCAGTTCTTC. Protein sequence: CASSQDGTENNEQFF.

The rearrangement uses TRBV4-2 and TRBJ2-3, with 8 bases matching TRBD2. The V gene's germline CDR1 is LGHNA and CDR2 YNFKEQ. This CDR3 is built from 19 residues. Trimming cost V 1 base and J 3 bases; bases outside gene matches: 15. The CDR3 loop reads CASSQASTGGREGTDTQYF. CDR3 DNA sequence: TGTGCCAGCAGCCAAGCGTCTACGGGAGGGCGGGAAGGAACAGATACGCAGTATTTT.